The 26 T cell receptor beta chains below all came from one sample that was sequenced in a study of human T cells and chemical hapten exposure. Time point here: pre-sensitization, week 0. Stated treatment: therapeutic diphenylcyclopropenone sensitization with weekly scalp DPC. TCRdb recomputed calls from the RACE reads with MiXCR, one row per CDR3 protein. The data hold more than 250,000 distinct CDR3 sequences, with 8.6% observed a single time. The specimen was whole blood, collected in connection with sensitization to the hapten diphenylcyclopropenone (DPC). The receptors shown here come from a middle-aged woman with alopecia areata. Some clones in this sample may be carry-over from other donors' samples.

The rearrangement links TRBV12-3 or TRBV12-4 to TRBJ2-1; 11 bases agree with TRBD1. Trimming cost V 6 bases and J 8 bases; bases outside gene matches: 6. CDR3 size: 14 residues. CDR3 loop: CASSQDRGQDEQFF. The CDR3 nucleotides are TGTGCCAGCAGCCAGGACAGGGGGCAGGATGAGCAGTTCTTC.

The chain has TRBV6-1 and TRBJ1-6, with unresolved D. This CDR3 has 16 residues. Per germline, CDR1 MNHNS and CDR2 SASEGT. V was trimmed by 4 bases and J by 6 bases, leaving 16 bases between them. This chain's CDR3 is CASSGGTIPFNSPLHF. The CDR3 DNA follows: TGTGCCAGCAGTGGGGGAACGATCCCTTTTAATTCACCCCTCCACTTT.

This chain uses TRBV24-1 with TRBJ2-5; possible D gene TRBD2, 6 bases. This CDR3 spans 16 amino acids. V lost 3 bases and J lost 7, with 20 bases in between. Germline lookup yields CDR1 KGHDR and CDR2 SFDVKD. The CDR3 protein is CATSDTSQGPLGTQYF. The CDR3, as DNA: TGTGCCACCAGTGATACTAGCCAAGGCCCCCTTGGGACCCAGTACTTC.

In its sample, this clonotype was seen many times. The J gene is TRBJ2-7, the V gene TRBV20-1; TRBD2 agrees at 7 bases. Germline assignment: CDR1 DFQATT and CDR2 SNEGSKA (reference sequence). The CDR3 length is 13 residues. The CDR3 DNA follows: TGCAGCGTAGGTGGGAGGGCCTCCTACGAGCAGTACTTC. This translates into CSVGGRASYEQYF.

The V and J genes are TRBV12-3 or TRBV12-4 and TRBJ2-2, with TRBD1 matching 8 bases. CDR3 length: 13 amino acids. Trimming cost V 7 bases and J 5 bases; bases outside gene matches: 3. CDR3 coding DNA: TGTGCCAGCACCTACAGGGGGACCGGGGAGCTGTTTTTT. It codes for CASTYRGTGELFF.

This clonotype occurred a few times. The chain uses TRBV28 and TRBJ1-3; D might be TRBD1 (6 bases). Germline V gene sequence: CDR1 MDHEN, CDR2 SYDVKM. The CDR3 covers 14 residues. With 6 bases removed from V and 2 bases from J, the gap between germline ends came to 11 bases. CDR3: CASRQGSTGNTIYF. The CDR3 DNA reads TGTGCCAGCAGACAGGGATCCACTGGAAACACCATATATTTT.

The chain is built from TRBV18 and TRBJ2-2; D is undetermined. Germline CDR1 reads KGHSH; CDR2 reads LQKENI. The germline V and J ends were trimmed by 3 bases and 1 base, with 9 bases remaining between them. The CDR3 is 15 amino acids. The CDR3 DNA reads TGTGCCAGCTCACCTCTTGAACGGAACACCGGGGAGCTGTTTTTT. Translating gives CASSPLERNTGELFF.

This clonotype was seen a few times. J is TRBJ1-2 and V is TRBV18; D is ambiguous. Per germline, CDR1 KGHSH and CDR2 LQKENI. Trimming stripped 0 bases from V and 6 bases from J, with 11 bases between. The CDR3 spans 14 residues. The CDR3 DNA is TGTGCCAGCTCACCACCGAGTGAGAGGGATGGCTACACCTTC. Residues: CASSPPSERDGYTF.

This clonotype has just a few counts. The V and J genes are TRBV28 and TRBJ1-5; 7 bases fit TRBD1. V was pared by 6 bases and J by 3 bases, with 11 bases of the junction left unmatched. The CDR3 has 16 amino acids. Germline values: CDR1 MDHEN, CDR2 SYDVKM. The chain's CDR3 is CASRPPRTGYNQPQHF. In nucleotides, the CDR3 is TGTGCCAGCAGGCCTCCAAGGACAGGTTACAATCAGCCCCAGCATTTT.

The CDR3 region is CASRGSLAGTGLYEQYF. The CDR3 DNA sequence: TGTGCCAGCAGAGGATCCTTAGCGGGGACAGGGTTGTACGAGCAGTACTTC. V usage is TRBV28 and J usage is TRBJ2-7, with TRBD1 as a possible D gene (9 bases). V lost 6 bases and J lost 4, with 25 bases in between. CDR3 length: 17 residues. The germline gives CDR1 MDHEN, CDR2 SYDVKM.

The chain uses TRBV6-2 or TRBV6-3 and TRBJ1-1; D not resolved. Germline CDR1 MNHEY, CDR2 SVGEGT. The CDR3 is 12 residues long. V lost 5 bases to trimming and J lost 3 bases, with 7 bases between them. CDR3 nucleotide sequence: TGTGCCAGCAGTCACAGATACACTGAAGCTTTCTTT. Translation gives CASSHRYTEAFF.

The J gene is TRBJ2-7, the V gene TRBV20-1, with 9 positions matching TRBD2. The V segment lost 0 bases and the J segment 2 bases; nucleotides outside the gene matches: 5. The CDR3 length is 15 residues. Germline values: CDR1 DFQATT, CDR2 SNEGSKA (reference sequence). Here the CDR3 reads CSARDRGGRAYEQYF. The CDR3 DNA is TGCAGTGCTAGAGATCGTGGCGGGAGGGCCTACGAGCAGTACTTC.

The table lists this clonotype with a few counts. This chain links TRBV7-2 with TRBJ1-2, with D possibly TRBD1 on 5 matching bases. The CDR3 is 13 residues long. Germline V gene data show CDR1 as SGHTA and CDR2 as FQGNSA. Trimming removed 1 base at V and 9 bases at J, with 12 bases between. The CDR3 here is CASSLGGGASYTF. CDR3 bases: TGTGCCAGCAGCTTAGGGGGCGGGGCGAGCTACACCTTC.

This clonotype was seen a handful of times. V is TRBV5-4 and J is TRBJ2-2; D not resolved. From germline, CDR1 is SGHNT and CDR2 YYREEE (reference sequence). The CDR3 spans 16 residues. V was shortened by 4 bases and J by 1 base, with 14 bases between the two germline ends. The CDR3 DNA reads TGTGCCAGCAGCCCAGGAATACCTTGGAACACCGGGGAGCTGTTTTTT. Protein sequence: CASSPGIPWNTGELFF.

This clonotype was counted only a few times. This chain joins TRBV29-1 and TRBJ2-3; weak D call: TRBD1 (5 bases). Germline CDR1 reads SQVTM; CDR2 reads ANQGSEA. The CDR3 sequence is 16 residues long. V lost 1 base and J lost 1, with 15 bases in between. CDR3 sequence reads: CSVEVGAGPRTDTQYF. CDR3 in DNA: TGCAGCGTTGAAGTAGGGGCAGGGCCCCGCACAGATACGCAGTATTTT.

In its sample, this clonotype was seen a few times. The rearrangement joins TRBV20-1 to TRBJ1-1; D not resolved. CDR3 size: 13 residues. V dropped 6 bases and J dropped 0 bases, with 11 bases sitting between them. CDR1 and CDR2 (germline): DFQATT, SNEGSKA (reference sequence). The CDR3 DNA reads TGCAGTGCGCCGGGAGTCATGAACACTGAAGCTTTCTTT. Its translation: CSAPGVMNTEAFF.

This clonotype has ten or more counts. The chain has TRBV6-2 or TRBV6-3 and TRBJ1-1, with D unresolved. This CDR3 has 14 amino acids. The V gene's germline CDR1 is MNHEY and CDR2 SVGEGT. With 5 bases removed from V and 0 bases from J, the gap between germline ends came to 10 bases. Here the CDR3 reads CASSKEGMNTEAFF. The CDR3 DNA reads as TGTGCCAGCAGTAAGGAGGGTATGAACACTGAAGCTTTCTTT.

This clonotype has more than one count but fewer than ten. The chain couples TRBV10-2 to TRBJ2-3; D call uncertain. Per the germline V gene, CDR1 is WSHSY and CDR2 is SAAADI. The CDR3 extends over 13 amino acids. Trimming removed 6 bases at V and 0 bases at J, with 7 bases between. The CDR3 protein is CASRLTSTDTQYF. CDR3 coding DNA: TGCGCCAGCAGACTAACTAGCACAGATACGCAGTATTTT.

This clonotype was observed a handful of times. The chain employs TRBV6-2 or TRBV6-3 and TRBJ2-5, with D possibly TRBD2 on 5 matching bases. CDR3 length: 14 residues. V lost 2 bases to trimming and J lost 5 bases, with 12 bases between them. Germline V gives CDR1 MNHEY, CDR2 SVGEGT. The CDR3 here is CASSYPSTGETQYF. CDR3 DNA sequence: TGTGCCAGCAGTTACCCTTCGACGGGGGAGACCCAGTACTTC.

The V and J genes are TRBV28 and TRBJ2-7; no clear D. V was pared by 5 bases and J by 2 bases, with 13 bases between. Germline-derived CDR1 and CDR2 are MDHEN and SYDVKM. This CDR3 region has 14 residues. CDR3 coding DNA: TGTGCCAGCAGTCCCACGGGTATCCCCTACGAGCAGTACTTC. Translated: CASSPTGIPYEQYF.

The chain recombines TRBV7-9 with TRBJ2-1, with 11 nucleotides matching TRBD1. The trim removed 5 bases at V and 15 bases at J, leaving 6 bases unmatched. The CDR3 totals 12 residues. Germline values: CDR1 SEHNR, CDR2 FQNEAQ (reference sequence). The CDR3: CASSVGTGGRFF. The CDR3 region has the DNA TGTGCCAGCAGCGTTGGGACAGGGGGGCGGTTCTTC.

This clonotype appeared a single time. The CDR3 spells CASSQAGDNNQPQHF. The CDR3 region has the DNA TGTGCCAGCTCACAGGCCGGGGACAACAATCAGCCCCAGCATTTT. This chain links TRBV18 with TRBJ1-5; D is possibly TRBD1 (6 bases). CDR3 length: 15 amino acids. Trimming removed 4 bases from V and 3 bases from J, with 13 bases in between. Germline V CDR1 and CDR2: KGHSH, LQKENI. Full variable domain (outside the CDR3, taken from reference TRBV18 and TRBJ1-5): NAGVMQNPRHLVRRRGQEARLRCSPMKGHSHVYWYRQLPEEGLKFMVYLQKENIIDESGMPKERFSAEFPKEGPSILRIQQVVRGDSAAYFCASSQAGDNNQPQHFGDGTRLSIL.

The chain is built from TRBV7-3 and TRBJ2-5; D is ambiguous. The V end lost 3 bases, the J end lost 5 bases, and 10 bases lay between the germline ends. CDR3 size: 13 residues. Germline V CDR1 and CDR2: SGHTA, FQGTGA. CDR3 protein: CASSLSEEETQYF. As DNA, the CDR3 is TGTGCCAGCAGCTTGAGCGAGGAGGAGACCCAGTACTTC.

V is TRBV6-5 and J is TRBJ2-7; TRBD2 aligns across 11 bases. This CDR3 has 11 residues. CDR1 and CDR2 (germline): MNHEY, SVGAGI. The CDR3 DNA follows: TGTGCGACTAGCGGGAAACACGAGCAGTACTTC. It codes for CATSGKHEQYF.

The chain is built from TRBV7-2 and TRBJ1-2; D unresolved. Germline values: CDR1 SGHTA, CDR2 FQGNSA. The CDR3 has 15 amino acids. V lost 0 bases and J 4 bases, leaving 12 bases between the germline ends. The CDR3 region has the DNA TGTGCCAGCAGCTTAGCGAGCGGCGAGCCCTATGGCTACACCTTC. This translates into CASSLASGEPYGYTF. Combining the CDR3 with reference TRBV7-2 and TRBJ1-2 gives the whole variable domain GAGVSQSPSNKVTEKGKDVELRCDPISGHTALYWYRQSLGQGLEFLIYFQGNSAPDKSGLPSDRFSAERTGGSVSTLTIQRTQQEDSAVYLCASSLASGEPYGYTFGSGTRLTVV.

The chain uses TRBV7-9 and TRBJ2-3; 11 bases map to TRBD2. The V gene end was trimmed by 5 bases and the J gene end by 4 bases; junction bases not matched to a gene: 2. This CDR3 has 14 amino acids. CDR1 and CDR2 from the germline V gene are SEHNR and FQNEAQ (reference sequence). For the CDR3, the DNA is TGTGCCAGCAGCCCTAGCGGGAGGCCAGATACGCAGTATTTT. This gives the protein CASSPSGRPDTQYF.